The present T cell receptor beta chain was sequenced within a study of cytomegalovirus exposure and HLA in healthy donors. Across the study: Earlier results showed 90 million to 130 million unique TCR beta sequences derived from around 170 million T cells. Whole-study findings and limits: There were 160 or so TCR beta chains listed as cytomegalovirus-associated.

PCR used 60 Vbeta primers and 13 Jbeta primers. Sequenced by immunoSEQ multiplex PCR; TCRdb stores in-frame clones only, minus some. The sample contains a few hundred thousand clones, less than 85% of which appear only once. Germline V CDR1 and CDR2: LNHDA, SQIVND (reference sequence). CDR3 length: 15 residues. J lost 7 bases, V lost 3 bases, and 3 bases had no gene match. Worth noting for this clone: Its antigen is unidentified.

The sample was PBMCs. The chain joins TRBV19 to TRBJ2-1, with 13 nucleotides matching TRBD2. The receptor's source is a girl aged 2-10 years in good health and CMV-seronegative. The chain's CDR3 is CASSIGLAGVNEQFF. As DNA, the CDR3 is TGTGCCAGTAGTATCGGACTAGCGGGAGTGAATGAGCAGTTCTTC.